The clone carrying this TCR beta chain was found a few times. Each CDR3 protein gets one entry after TCRdb re-called the RT-PCR reads with MiXCR. Altogether more than 550,000 distinct CDR3 sequences are present, 12% being singletons, with the ten largest covering about a tenth. This entry comes from a study of response to subunit inactivated influenza vaccine. The material was PBMCs from blood, obtained on the day of vaccination. The TCR was taken from a man over 45 who received an inactivated influenza vaccine.

Here the CDR3 reads CASSLPGEAYNEQFF. The CDR3 DNA is TGTGCCAGCAGTCTTCCAGGGGAGGCCTACAATGAGCAGTTCTTC. The rearrangement joins TRBV25-1 to TRBJ2-1; D tentatively fits TRBD1 or TRBD2 (6 bases each). The V gene lost 5 bases and the J gene lost 2 bases, with 13 bases spanning the gap. Looked up from germline, CDR1 is MGHDK and CDR2 is SYGVNS. The CDR3 loop spans 15 amino acids.